The 28 T cell receptor beta chains listed next were all sequenced from one sample in a study of metastatic and nonmetastatic thyroid tumors. Thyroid surgery took place with no prior treatment in any patient. TCRdb re-analyzed the PCR reads using MiXCR. Among approximately 17,000 clones listed, around a quarter were seen once. Material for sequencing was tumor tissue. The receptors shown here come from a female donor with papillary thyroid cancer or a benign thyroid nodule (not recorded which). Some clones in this sample may be carry-over from other donors' samples.

The V gene is TRBV6-8, the J gene TRBJ1-1; a possible D gene is TRBD1 (5 bases). Germline V lookup: CDR1 MNHGY, CDR2 SAAAGT. Trimming stripped 2 bases from V and 2 bases from J, with 15 bases between. CDR3 size: 16 residues. The CDR3 DNA sequence: TGTGCCAGCAGTTACGAGCCGAGGACATTTAACACTGAAGCTTTCTTT. Translation: CASSYEPRTFNTEAFF.

The V and J genes are TRBV3-1 and TRBJ1-2; maybe TRBD1 (6 bases). V was trimmed by 0 bases and J by 5 bases, leaving 19 bases between them. Germline CDR1 and CDR2: LGHDT and YNNKEL (reference sequence). The CDR3 runs 17 residues. Here the CDR3 reads CASSQESGWWGPYGYTF. The CDR3 nucleotides are TGTGCCAGCAGCCAAGAGTCCGGGTGGTGGGGGCCTTATGGCTACACCTTC.

A few counts support this clone. The missing conserved phenylalanine or tryptophan at the end of this CDR3 makes a read error likely. The chain uses TRBV10-3 and TRBJ2-1; TRBD2 aligns across 8 bases. With 11 bases clipped from V and 0 bases from J, the junction kept 6 bases outside the gene matches. CDR1 is ENHRY and CDR2 is SYGVKD in the germline V gene. CDR3 length: 14 amino acids. The CDR3: CAATGTSSYNEQFL. CDR3 coding DNA: TGTGCCGCAACTGGGACTAGCTCCTACAATGAGCAGTTCTTA.

This clone has more than one count but fewer than ten. V gene TRBV24-1 combines with J gene TRBJ2-3; 8 bases align to TRBD2. CDR1 is KGHDR and CDR2 is SFDVKD in the germline V gene. V lost 7 bases, J lost 2 bases, and 7 bases stayed unmatched. The CDR3 runs to 15 residues. CDR3 nucleotides: TGTGCCACCAGCCGGACTAGCTTAAACACAGATACGCAGTATTTT. Amino acids: CATSRTSLNTDTQYF.

This clone was detected a few times. This chain joins TRBV5-1 and TRBJ1-2; no reliable D call. Trimming removed 1 base at V and 3 bases at J, with 7 bases between. Germline V gene lookup returns CDR1 SGHRS and CDR2 YFSETQ. The CDR3 is made up of 13 amino acids. CDR3 sequence: CASSLTDHYGYTF. CDR3 coding DNA: TGCGCCAGCAGCTTGACAGACCACTATGGCTACACCTTC.

This rearrangement joins TRBV19 to TRBJ2-7, with 9 bases fitting TRBD1. The CDR3 has 12 amino acids. With V trimmed by 11 bases and J by 2 bases, 4 bases remained unmatched. Germline assignment: CDR1 LNHDA and CDR2 SQIVND (reference sequence). Written as DNA, the CDR3 is TGTGCCGTCCGGGACAGGGCCTACGAGCAGTACTTC. Encoded protein: CAVRDRAYEQYF.

Many counts were recorded for this clone. The CDR3 sequence: CATSREPGLLYTQYF. In DNA form, the CDR3 reads TGTGCCACCAGCAGAGAACCAGGATTACTATATACGCAGTATTTT. The J gene is TRBJ2-3, the V gene TRBV15; D is unresolved. The CDR3 sequence is 15 residues long. CDR1 is LNHNV and CDR2 is YYDKDF in the germline V gene (reference sequence). The V end lost 0 bases, the J end lost 7 bases, and 14 bases lay between the germline ends.

J is TRBJ2-1 and V is TRBV6-1; unclear D gene. Germline-derived CDR1 and CDR2 are MNHNS and SASEGT. Trimming removed 5 bases at V and 7 bases at J, with 12 bases between. The CDR3 contains 13 residues. The CDR3 is CASSLRVENEQFF. In DNA, the CDR3 is TGTGCCAGCAGTCTTCGGGTCGAGAATGAGCAGTTCTTC.

This clone appeared many times. This sequence joins TRBV2 and TRBJ2-4, with TRBD2 as a possible D gene (6 bases). Trimming took 5 bases from V and 2 from J, leaving 13 bases between them. CDR3 size: 15 residues. Germline loops: CDR1 SNHLY, CDR2 FYNNEI. The DNA of the CDR3 is TGTGCCAGCAGTAGGGGACTGCCCCCCAAAAACATTCAGTACTTC. The encoded protein is CASSRGLPPKNIQYF. The whole variable domain, filled in from reference TRBV2 and TRBJ2-4, reads EPEVTQTPSHQVTQMGQEVILRCVPISNHLYFYWYRQILGQKVEFLVSFYNNEISEKSEIFDDQFSVERPDGSNFTLKIRSTKLEDSAMYFCASSRGLPPKNIQYFGAGTRLSVL.

The chain uses TRBV7-3 and TRBJ2-1, with TRBD1 identical over 10 bases. V was clipped by 2 bases and J by 7 bases; unmatched bases: 5. The CDR3 sequence is 15 residues long. Germline CDR1 SGHTA, CDR2 FQGTGA. The CDR3 DNA follows: TGTGCCAGCAGCTTAGGAGGACAGGGGGGGAATGAGCAGTTCTTC. Translating it yields CASSLGGQGGNEQFF.

This clone showed up just a few times. A much larger clone differs from this one at a single base, so this may be a read error. The CDR3: CVSSSLAGGETQYF. CDR3 DNA: TGTGTCAGCAGCTCACTAGCGGGAGGTGAGACCCAGTACTTC. The chain couples TRBV27 to TRBJ2-5, with 12 bases aligning to TRBD2. Germline V gene data show CDR1 as MNHEY and CDR2 as SMNVEV (reference sequence). CDR3 length: 14 residues.

This chain connects TRBV11-2 to TRBJ2-1; 12 positions match TRBD2. The J segment lost 4 bases and the V segment lost 5 bases, leaving 9 bases of the junction unmatched. Germline V gives CDR1 SGHAT, CDR2 FQNNGV. The CDR3 is 17 amino acids. The CDR3 DNA is TGTGCCAGCAGCGACCGGACTAGCGGGACCCCTTACAATGAGCAGTTCTTC. Its translation: CASSDRTSGTPYNEQFF.

This clone was seen many times. The V and J genes are TRBV12-5 and TRBJ1-1; 7 bases are shared with TRBD1. Germline CDR1 LGHNT, CDR2 FRNRAP. The V and J ends lost 4 bases and 1 base, in that order; junction bases with no gene match: 24. This CDR3 has 21 amino acids. CDR3 bases: TGTGCTAGTGGTTACAATCACCGGGACAGACGAAAAAATTCGGCGAACACTGAAGCTTTCTTT. This encodes CASGYNHRDRRKNSANTEAFF.

This clone has more than one count but fewer than ten. The V gene is TRBV4-1, the J gene TRBJ2-2; weak D call: TRBD2 (6 bases). Trimming took 0 bases from V and 4 from J, leaving 12 bases between them. The CDR3 sequence is 16 residues long. CDR1 MGHRA and CDR2 YSYEKL come from the germline V gene. The CDR3 nucleotides read TGCGCCAGCAGCCAAGAGGACGGGGGACTCACCGGGGAGCTGTTTTTT. It specifies CASSQEDGGLTGELFF.

This clone was picked up many times. The chain combines TRBV20-1 with TRBJ1-6; D unclear. The CDR3 loop spans 14 amino acids. Germline loops: CDR1 DFQATT, CDR2 SNEGSKA (reference sequence). V dropped 0 bases and J dropped 14 bases, with 17 bases sitting between them. Here the CDR3 reads CSARDLDRALTLHF. The CDR3 DNA reads TGCAGTGCTAGAGATCTAGACCGGGCCTTAACCCTCCACTTT.

This clone was found a few times. This CDR3 is also generated by other DNA sequences in the sample. V gene TRBV5-1 combines with J gene TRBJ2-1; weak D call: TRBD2 (5 bases). There are 15 residues in the CDR3. Germline V lookup: CDR1 SGHRS, CDR2 YFSETQ. The V gene lost 3 bases and the J gene lost 5 bases, with 15 bases spanning the gap. CDR3 amino acids: CASSSLEGFNNEQFF. In DNA form, the CDR3 reads TGCGCCAGCAGCTCGTTAGAGGGTTTCAACAATGAGCAGTTCTTC. The full variable domain, rest sourced from reference TRBV5-1 and TRBJ2-1, is KAGVTQTPRYLIKTRGQQVTLSCSPISGHRSVSWYQQTPGQGLQFLFEYFSETQRNKGNFPGRFSGRQFSNSRSEMNVSTLELGDSALYLCASSSLEGFNNEQFFGPGTRLTVL.

This chain connects TRBV14 to TRBJ2-3; possibly TRBD2 for D (6 bases). Trimming cost V 2 bases and J 4 bases, with 10 bases left between them. The CDR3 loop spans 14 amino acids. CDR1 and CDR2 from the germline V gene are SGHDN and FVKESK. The CDR3 protein is CASSQREFADTQYF. CDR3 in DNA: TGTGCCAGCAGCCAACGGGAGTTCGCAGATACGCAGTATTTT.

In this sample, this clone turned up a few times. The V gene is TRBV4-1, the J gene TRBJ2-7; 7 bases match TRBD1. CDR1 and CDR2 from the germline V gene are MGHRA and YSYEKL. V lost 2 bases and J lost 0; bases outside the gene matches: 7. This CDR3 comprises 16 residues. DNA for the CDR3: TGCGCCAGCAGCCAACGGGGACAGCTAAGCTCCTACGAGCAGTACTTC. It codes for CASSQRGQLSSYEQYF.

This clone was detected many times. V gene TRBV4-3 combines with J gene TRBJ1-5, with TRBD1 identical over 7 bases. Unmatched junction bases numbered 2, after V lost 0 bases and J lost 6 bases. This CDR3 has 14 amino acids. Germline V gene data show CDR1 as LGHNA and CDR2 as YSLEER. In DNA form, the CDR3 reads TGCGCCAGCAGCCAAGAGGACAGGTCTCAGCCCCAGCATTTT. It translates to CASSQEDRSQPQHF.

This clone has ten or more counts. The chain joins TRBV9 to TRBJ2-2; TRBD2 matches 14 bases. In germline, CDR1 is SGDLS, CDR2 YYNGEE. The CDR3 has 20 amino acids. Trimming at V came to 3 bases and at J to 5 bases, leaving 15 bases not matched to a gene. CDR3 nucleotide sequence: TGTGCCAGCAGCGGGCTTTCTATAGGGACTAGCGGGAGTCGGACCGGGGAGCTGTTTTTT. Translating it yields CASSGLSIGTSGSRTGELFF. Full variable domain (missing parts from reference TRBV9 and TRBJ2-2): DSGVTQTPKHLITATGQRVTLRCSPRSGDLSVYWYQQSLDQGLQFLIQYYNGEERAKGNILERFSAQQFPDLHSELNLSSLELGDSALYFCASSGLSIGTSGSRTGELFFGEGSRLTVL.

This clone is classed as medium-sized. This chain connects TRBV6-2 or TRBV6-3 to TRBJ2-7, with 7 bases fitting TRBD2. Germline CDR1 MNHEY, CDR2 SVGEGT. The CDR3 is made up of 14 amino acids. V gave up 7 bases and J gave up 0 bases; unmatched junction bases: 6. The CDR3 reads CASTQRGISYEQYF. CDR3 DNA sequence: TGTGCCAGCACCCAGCGGGGTATCTCCTACGAGCAGTACTTC.

Worth noting for this clone: An end of the junction differs from the germline gene, which may be a read error. The chain recombines TRBV28 with TRBJ1-4; D remains unclear. Per the germline V gene, CDR1 is MDHEN and CDR2 is SYDVKM. This CDR3 has 14 residues. This CDR3 is CASSQYGDNEKLFF. CDR3 coding DNA: TGCGCCAGCAGCCAATACGGGGATAATGAAAAACTGTTTTTT.

The sample holds many counts of this clone. The rearrangement uses TRBV30 and TRBJ1-1, with D possibly being TRBD1 (6 bases). The V end was cut by 1 base, the J end by 1 base, with 10 bases between. This CDR3 is built from 14 residues. Germline V gene sequence: CDR1 GTSNPN, CDR2 SVGIG (reference sequence). The CDR3 protein is CAWSEGVQNTEAFF. CDR3 coding DNA: TGTGCCTGGAGTGAGGGGGTTCAGAACACTGAAGCTTTCTTT.

This clone has ten or more counts. The rearrangement joins TRBV28 to TRBJ1-5; D perhaps matches TRBD1 (5 bases). Trimming took 7 bases from V and 8 from J, leaving 15 bases between them. The CDR3 length is 13 residues. Germline loops: CDR1 MDHEN, CDR2 SYDVKM. The CDR3 DNA is TGTGCCAGCATCCTGGGGGGACGGGAGCCCCAGCATTTT. Translated: CASILGGREPQHF.

This clone was counted many times. The chain links TRBV28 to TRBJ1-5; D ambiguous. The V gene lost 3 bases and the J gene lost 4 bases, with 4 bases spanning the gap. The CDR3 consists of 12 residues. CDR1 MDHEN and CDR2 SYDVKM come from the germline V gene. CDR3 bases: TGTGCCAGCAGTTTTTTTAATCAGCCCCAGCATTTT. It translates to CASSFFNQPQHF.

This clone was observed a few times. A read error is possible here, since a much larger clone lies one base away. The chain employs TRBV2 and TRBJ2-3; 9 bases agree with TRBD1. This CDR3 region has 15 residues. V was pared by 2 bases and J by 1 base, with 1 base of the junction left unmatched. CDR1 is SNHLY and CDR2 is FYNNEI in the germline V gene. The CDR3 DNA reads TGTGCCAGCAGTGAATACAGGGGGCGCACAGATACGCAGTATTTT. Translated, it gives CASSEYRGRTDTQYF.

Sample share makes this clone medium-sized. The rearrangement joins TRBV5-6 to TRBJ2-5, with 10 bases fitting TRBD2. Germline-derived CDR1 and CDR2 are SGHDT and YYEEEE. After removal of 7 bases from V and 2 bases from J, the junction contained 8 bases not matched to a gene. The CDR3 runs 15 residues. The CDR3: CASGLAGERQETQYF. For the CDR3, the DNA is TGTGCCAGCGGGCTAGCGGGAGAAAGGCAAGAGACCCAGTACTTC.

This chain uses TRBV6-2 or TRBV6-3 with TRBJ2-5, with TRBD2 matching 13 bases. With 2 bases clipped from V and 4 bases from J, the junction kept 7 bases outside the gene matches. The CDR3 covers 17 residues. CDR1 is MNHEY, CDR2 SVGEGT, per germline. The CDR3 region is CASSYNMGLAGRETQYF. The CDR3 region has the DNA TGTGCCAGCAGTTACAATATGGGACTAGCGGGGAGAGAGACCCAGTACTTC.